This is a list of T cell receptor beta chains from one sample in a study of blood T cell repertoires in COVID-19. The method was immunoSEQ multiplex PCR; TCRdb's version includes in-frame clones alone and lacks a portion of them. The sample holds about 100,000 clones; approximately 90% are singletons and the top ten take 2.1%. The sequenced sample was peripheral blood. All receptors come from a middle-aged man with active COVID-19. Each CDR3 is given with its conserved first and last residue. Each record gives: clone size, J gene, V gene, D gene, CDR3 DNA, CDR3 protein. D genes are given only for firm matches. Clone size is not always given. Where it is, it says once, few, many or a class for expanded clones.

clone_size: NA; j_call: TRBJ1-1; v_call: TRBV11-3; d_call: NA; cdr3_nt: TGTGCCAGCAGCGCGCAGGGCGGCACTGAAGCTTTCTTT; cdr3_aa: CASSAQGGTEAFF
clone_size: NA; j_call: TRBJ2-5; v_call: TRBV12-5; d_call: NA; cdr3_nt: TGTGCTAGTGGTTTGGTACTCGAAGAGACCCAGTACTTC; cdr3_aa: CASGLVLEETQYF
clone_size: NA; j_call: TRBJ1-3; v_call: TRBV11-2; d_call: TRBD1; cdr3_nt: TGTGCCAGCAGCTTGGGACAGCTTTCCTCTGGAAACACCATATATTTT; cdr3_aa: CASSLGQLSSGNTIYF
clone_size: NA; j_call: TRBJ2-1; v_call: TRBV11-3; d_call: TRBD2; cdr3_nt: TGTGCCAGCAGCTTTCCCGCAACTAGCGGGACCTACAATGAGCAGTTCTTC; cdr3_aa: CASSFPATSGTYNEQFF
clone_size: NA; j_call: TRBJ2-5; v_call: TRBV7-3; d_call: TRBD1; cdr3_nt: TGTGCCAGCAGCACAGGGGGTCCCCAAGAGACCCAGTACTTC; cdr3_aa: CASSTGGPQETQYF
clone_size: NA; j_call: TRBJ1-1; v_call: TRBV3-1/TRBV3-2; d_call: TRBD1; cdr3_nt: TGTGCCAGCAGCCAAACAGGGGGCAAAACTGAAGCTTTCTTT; cdr3_aa: CASSQTGGKTEAFF
clone_size: NA; j_call: TRBJ1-2; v_call: TRBV5-6; d_call: TRBD1; cdr3_nt: TGTGCCAGCAGCTTGGACGAGACAGGGGGGTTTAACTATGGCTACACCTTC; cdr3_aa: CASSLDETGGFNYGYTF
clone_size: NA; j_call: TRBJ1-4; v_call: TRBV3-1/TRBV3-2; d_call: TRBD1; cdr3_nt: TGTGCCAGCAGCCGTGGGACAGCTAATAATGAAAAACTGTTTTTT; cdr3_aa: CASSRGTANNEKLFF
clone_size: NA; j_call: TRBJ1-2; v_call: TRBV5-5; d_call: NA; cdr3_nt: TGTGCCAGCAGCCCCTCCTGGGGGGGCTACAACTATGGCTACACCTTC; cdr3_aa: CASSPSWGGYNYGYTF
clone_size: NA; j_call: TRBJ2-7; v_call: TRBV2; d_call: TRBD1; cdr3_nt: TGTGCCAGCAGTCGTGACAGGGGTGGCCGCTACGAGCAGTACTTC; cdr3_aa: CASSRDRGGRYEQYF
clone_size: once; j_call: TRBJ2-5; v_call: TRBV5-5; d_call: NA; cdr3_nt: TGTGCCAGCAGCCTGAAAGTCGTTCCAGCGGAGACCCAGTACTTC; cdr3_aa: CASSLKVVPAETQYF
clone_size: NA; j_call: TRBJ2-5; v_call: TRBV2; d_call: NA; cdr3_nt: TGTGCCAGCAGTGAATCCGGAGTTTCCAAAGAGACCCAGTACTTC; cdr3_aa: CASSESGVSKETQYF
clone_size: NA; j_call: TRBJ1-2; v_call: TRBV19; d_call: TRBD1; cdr3_nt: TGTGCCAGTAGGGCAGGACAGGGATATGGCTACACCTTC; cdr3_aa: CASRAGQGYGYTF
clone_size: NA; j_call: TRBJ1-5; v_call: TRBV6-2/TRBV6-3; d_call: NA; cdr3_nt: TGTGCCAGCAGTTCAGCAGGGTTGAGCAATCAGCCCCAGCATTTT; cdr3_aa: CASSSAGLSNQPQHF
clone_size: NA; j_call: TRBJ2-1; v_call: TRBV19; d_call: NA; cdr3_nt: TGTGCCAGTAGCGACAGAAGCTTTTACAATGAGCAGTTCTTC; cdr3_aa: CASSDRSFYNEQFF
clone_size: NA; j_call: TRBJ1-3; v_call: TRBV18; d_call: NA; cdr3_nt: TGTGCCAGCTCACCACCTTACAGGGCTGGAAACACCATATATTTT; cdr3_aa: CASSPPYRAGNTIYF
clone_size: NA; j_call: TRBJ2-7; v_call: TRBV25-1; d_call: TRBD1; cdr3_nt: TGTGCCAGCAGTGGACAGGGGTTGTACGAGCAGTACTTC; cdr3_aa: CASSGQGLYEQYF
clone_size: NA; j_call: TRBJ2-1; v_call: TRBV28; d_call: NA; cdr3_nt: TGTGCCAGCAGTTTAGGGCTTCCCTACAATGAGCAGTTCTTC; cdr3_aa: CASSLGLPYNEQFF
clone_size: NA; j_call: TRBJ1-6; v_call: TRBV7-9; d_call: TRBD1; cdr3_nt: TGTGCCAGCAGCCGAACCGGGACAGGGGAATCACCCCTCCACTTT; cdr3_aa: CASSRTGTGESPLHF